This TCR beta chain was sequenced during a study of control samples from healthy donors and cancer patients. CDR3 length: 13 residues. V gave up 3 bases and J gave up 7 bases, with 12 bases separating them. CDR1 and CDR2 (germline): SQVTM, ANQGSEA. Assay: immunoSEQ multiplex PCR; the TCRdb copy retains only in-frame clones and omits some. The data show around 80,000 clones, just under 90% seen once. Sequenced sample: blood. The receptor's source is a man aged 45 to 65 in good health. The chain combines TRBV29-1 with TRBJ1-4; a weak D match, TRBD1 (5 bases). This CDR3 reads CSVELWDSEKLFF. The CDR3 coding sequence is TGCAGCGTTGAGCTCTGGGACTCTGAAAAACTGTTTTTT.